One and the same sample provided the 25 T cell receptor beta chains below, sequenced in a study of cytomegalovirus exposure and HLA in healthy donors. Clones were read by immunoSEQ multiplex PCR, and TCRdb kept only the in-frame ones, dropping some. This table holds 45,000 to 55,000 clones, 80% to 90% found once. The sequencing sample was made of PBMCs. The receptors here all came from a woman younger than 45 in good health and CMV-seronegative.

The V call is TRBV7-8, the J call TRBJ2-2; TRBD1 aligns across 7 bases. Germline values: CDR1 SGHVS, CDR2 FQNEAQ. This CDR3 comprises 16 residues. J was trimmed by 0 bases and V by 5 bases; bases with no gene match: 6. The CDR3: CASSTRQGANTGELFF. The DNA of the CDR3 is TGTGCCAGCAGCACTCGACAGGGCGCGAACACCGGGGAGCTGTTTTTT.

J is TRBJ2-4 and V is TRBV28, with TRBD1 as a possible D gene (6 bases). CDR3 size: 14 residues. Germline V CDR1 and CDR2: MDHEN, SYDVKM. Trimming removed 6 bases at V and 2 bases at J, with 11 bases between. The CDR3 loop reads CASSLQGTKNIQYF. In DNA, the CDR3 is TGTGCCAGCAGCCTTCAGGGGACCAAAAACATTCAGTACTTC.

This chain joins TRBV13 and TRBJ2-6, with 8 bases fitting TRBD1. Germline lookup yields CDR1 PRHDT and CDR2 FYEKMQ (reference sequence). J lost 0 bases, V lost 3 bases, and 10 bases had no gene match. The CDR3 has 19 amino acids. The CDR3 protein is CASSFRTGTGLSGANVLTF. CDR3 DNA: TGTGCCAGCAGCTTTAGAACCGGGACAGGCCTCTCTGGGGCCAACGTCCTGACTTTC.

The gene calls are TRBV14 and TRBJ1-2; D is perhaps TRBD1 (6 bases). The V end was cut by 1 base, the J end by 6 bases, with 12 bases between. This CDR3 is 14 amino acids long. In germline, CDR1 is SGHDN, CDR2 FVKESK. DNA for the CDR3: TGTGCCAGCAGCCAAGGGGCACAGGGTAATGGCTACACCTTC. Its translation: CASSQGAQGNGYTF.

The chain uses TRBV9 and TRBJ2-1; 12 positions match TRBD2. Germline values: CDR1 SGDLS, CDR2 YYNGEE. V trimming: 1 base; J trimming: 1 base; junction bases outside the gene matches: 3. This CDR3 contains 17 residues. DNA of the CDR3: TGTGCCAGCAGCGTAAAGACTAGCGGGGGTTCCTACAATGAGCAGTTCTTC. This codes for CASSVKTSGGSYNEQFF.

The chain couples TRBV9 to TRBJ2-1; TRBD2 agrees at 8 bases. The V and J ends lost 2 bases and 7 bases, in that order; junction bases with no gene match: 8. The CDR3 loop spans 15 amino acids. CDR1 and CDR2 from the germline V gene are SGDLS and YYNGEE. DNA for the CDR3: TGTGCCAGCAGCGTCGGGGGGGAGCTAGCGAATGAGCAGTTCTTC. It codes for CASSVGGELANEQFF.

CDR3 region: CASGASGSTDTQYF. The CDR3 DNA follows: TGTGCCAGCGGGGCTAGCGGCAGCACAGATACGCAGTATTTT. The chain uses TRBV6-5 and TRBJ2-3; 7 bases line up with TRBD2. The V gene's germline CDR1 is MNHEY and CDR2 SVGAGI. The CDR3 covers 14 residues. The V and J ends lost 8 bases and 0 bases, in that order; junction bases with no gene match: 5.

The CDR3 DNA is TGTGCCAGCAGCTTGCTGTCGCTAGCGGGAGCCACCGGGGAGCTGTTTTTT. This encodes CASSLLSLAGATGELFF. V is TRBV5-5 and J is TRBJ2-2, with 10 bases identical to TRBD2. V lost 1 base, J lost 4 bases, and 7 bases stayed unmatched. From germline, CDR1 is SGHKS and CDR2 YYEKEE (reference sequence). There are 17 residues in the CDR3.

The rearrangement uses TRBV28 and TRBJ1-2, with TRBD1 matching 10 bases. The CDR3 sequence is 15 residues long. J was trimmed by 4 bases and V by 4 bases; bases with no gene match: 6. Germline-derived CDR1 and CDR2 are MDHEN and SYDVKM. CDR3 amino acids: CASSSGTGDIYGYTF. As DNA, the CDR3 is TGTGCCAGCAGTTCAGGGACAGGGGATATCTATGGCTACACCTTC.

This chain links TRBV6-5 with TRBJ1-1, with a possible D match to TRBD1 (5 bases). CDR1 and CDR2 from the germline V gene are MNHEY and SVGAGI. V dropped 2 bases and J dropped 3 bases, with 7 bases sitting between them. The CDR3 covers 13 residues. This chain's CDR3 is CASSYGADTEAFF. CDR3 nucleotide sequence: TGTGCCAGCAGTTACGGGGCGGACACTGAAGCTTTCTTT.

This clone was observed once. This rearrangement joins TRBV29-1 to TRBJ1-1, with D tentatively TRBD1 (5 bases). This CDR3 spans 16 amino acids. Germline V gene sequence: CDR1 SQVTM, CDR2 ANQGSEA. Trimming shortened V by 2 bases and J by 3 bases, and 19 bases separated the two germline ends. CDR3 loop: CSVELYLDSLYTEAFF. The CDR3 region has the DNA TGCAGCGTTGAACTCTATCTCGACAGTCTCTACACTGAAGCTTTCTTT.

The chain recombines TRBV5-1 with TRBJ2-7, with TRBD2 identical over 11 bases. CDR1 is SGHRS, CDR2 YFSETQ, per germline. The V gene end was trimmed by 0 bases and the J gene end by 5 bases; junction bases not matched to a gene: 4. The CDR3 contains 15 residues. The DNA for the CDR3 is TGCGCCAGCAGCTTGGAGCTAGCGGGAGGTGACGAGCAGTACTTC. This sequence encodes CASSLELAGGDEQYF.

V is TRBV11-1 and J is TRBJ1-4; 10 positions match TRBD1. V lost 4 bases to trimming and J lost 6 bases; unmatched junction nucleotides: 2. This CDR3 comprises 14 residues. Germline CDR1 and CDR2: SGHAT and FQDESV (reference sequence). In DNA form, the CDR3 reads TGTGCCAGCAGCTCGGGACAGGGGCATGAAAAACTGTTTTTT. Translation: CASSSGQGHEKLFF.

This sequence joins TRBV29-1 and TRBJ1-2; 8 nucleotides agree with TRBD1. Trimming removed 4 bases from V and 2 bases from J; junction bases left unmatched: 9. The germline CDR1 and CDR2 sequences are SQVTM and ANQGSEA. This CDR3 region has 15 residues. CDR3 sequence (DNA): TGCAGCGTTGGAGGACAGGGTTCTTACAACTATGGCTACACCTTC. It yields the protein CSVGGQGSYNYGYTF.

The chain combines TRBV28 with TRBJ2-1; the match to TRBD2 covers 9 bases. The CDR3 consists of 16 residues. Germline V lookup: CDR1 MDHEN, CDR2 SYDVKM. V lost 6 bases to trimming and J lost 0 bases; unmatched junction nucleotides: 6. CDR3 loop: CASRGLAWPSYNEQFF. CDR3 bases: TGTGCCAGCAGGGGACTAGCCTGGCCCTCCTACAATGAGCAGTTCTTC.

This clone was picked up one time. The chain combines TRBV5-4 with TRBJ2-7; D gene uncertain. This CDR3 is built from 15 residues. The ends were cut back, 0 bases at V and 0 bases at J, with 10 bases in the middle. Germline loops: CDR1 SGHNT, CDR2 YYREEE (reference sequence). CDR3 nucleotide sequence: TGTGCCAGCAGCTTGGCTGCTGCGAGCTCCTACGAGCAGTACTTC. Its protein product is CASSLAAASSYEQYF. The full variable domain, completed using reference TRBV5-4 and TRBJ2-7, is ETGVTQSPTHLIKTRGQQVTLRCSSQSGHNTVSWYQQALGQGPQFIFQYYREEENGRGNFPPRFSGLQFPNYSSELNVNALELDDSALYLCASSLAAASSYEQYFGPGTRLTVT.

As DNA, the CDR3 is TGTGCCAGCAGTTTCCCCGGGACTAGCGCGGAGACCCAGTACTTC. Translating gives CASSFPGTSAETQYF. The chain employs TRBV28 and TRBJ2-5, with 10 positions matching TRBD2. The length of the CDR3 is 15 residues. Germline trimming cut 3 bases from V and 5 bases from J; bases unmatched to any gene: 6. Germline loops: CDR1 MDHEN, CDR2 SYDVKM.

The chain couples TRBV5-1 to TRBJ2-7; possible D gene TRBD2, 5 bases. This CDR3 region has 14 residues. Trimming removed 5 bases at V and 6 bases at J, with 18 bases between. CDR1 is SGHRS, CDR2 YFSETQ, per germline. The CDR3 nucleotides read TGCGCCAGCAGGGGAGACGTGGCAGCTGGCGAGCAGTACTTC. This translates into CASRGDVAAGEQYF.

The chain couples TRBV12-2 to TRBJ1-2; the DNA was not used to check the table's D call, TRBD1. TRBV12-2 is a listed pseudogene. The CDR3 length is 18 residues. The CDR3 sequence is CASRLVIILGRGNYGYTF. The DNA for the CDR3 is TGTGCAAGTCGCTTAGTAATAATTCTGGGCAGGGGGAACTATGGCTACACCTTC.

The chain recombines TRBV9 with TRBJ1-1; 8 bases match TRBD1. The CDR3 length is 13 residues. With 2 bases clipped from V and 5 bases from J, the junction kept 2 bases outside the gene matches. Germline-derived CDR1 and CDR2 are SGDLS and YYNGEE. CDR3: CASSVQGATEAFF. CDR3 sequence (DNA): TGTGCCAGCAGCGTCCAGGGGGCAACTGAAGCTTTCTTT.

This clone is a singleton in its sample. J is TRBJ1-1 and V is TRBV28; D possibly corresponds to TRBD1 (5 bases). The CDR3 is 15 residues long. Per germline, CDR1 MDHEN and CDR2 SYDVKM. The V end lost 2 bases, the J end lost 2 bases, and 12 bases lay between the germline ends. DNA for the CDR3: TGTGCCAGCAGTTTAGTTGGGCAGGGAAACACTGAAGCTTTCTTT. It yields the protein CASSLVGQGNTEAFF.

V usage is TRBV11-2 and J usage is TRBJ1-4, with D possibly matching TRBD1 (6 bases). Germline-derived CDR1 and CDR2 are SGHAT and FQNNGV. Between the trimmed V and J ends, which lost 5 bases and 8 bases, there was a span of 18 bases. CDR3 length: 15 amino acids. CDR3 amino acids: CASSVKQGVLEKLFF. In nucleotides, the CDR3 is TGTGCCAGCAGCGTCAAACAGGGAGTTCTAGAAAAACTGTTTTTT. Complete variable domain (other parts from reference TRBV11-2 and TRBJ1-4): EAGVAQSPRYKIIEKRQSVAFWCNPISGHATLYWYQQILGQGPKLLIQFQNNGVVDDSQLPKDRFSAERLKGVDSTLKIQPAKLEDSAVYLCASSVKQGVLEKLFFGSGTQLSVL.

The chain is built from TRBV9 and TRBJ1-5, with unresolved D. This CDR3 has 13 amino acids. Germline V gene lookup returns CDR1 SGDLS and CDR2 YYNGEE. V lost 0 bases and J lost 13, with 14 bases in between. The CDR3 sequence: CASSVGLEGSQHF. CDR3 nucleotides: TGTGCCAGCAGCGTAGGTTTGGAGGGCTCGCAGCATTTT.

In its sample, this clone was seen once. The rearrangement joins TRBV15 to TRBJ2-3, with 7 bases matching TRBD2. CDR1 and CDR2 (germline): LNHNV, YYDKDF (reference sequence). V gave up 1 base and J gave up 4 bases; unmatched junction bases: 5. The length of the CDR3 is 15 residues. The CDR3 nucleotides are TGTGCCACCAGCAGAGGAAGCGGGATAGCAGATACGCAGTATTTT. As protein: CATSRGSGIADTQYF.

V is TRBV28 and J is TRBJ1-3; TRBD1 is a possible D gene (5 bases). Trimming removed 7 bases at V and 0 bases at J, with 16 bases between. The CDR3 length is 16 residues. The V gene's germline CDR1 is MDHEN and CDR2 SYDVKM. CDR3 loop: CASIPQRGSSGNTIYF. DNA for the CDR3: TGTGCCAGCATCCCCCAACGGGGGAGCTCTGGAAACACCATATATTTT.